Listed below are T cell receptor beta chains from one sample, sequenced in a study of blood T cell repertoires in COVID-19. Measured with immunoSEQ multiplex PCR; TCRdb has only the in-frame clones, and not every one. The data show about 240,000 clones, roughly 86% seen once. Specimen: peripheral blood. The receptors here all came from a man older than 75 with acute or convalescent COVID-19. Both conserved end residues are part of each CDR3. A D gene is named only where the DNA matches it firmly. Clone size is shown for a subset of rows, as once, few, many or a class of expanded clone.

CDR3	DNA	size	V	J	D
CASSIDPYPGRANEQFF	TGTGCCAGTAGTATAGATCCATATCCTGGGAGGGCCAATGAGCAGTTCTTC	NA	TRBV19	TRBJ2-1	TRBD2
CASSTRLAAEQFF	TGTGCCAGCAGCACCCGACTAGCGGCTGAGCAGTTCTTC	NA	TRBV7-3	TRBJ2-1	TRBD2
CAISGGTGRDTEAFF	TGTGCCATCAGTGGAGGAACAGGGAGGGACACTGAAGCTTTCTTT	NA	TRBV10-3	TRBJ1-1	NA
CASSLKDGGAYTF	TGTGCCAGCAGTTTAAAGGACGGCGGGGCCTACACCTTC	NA	TRBV27	TRBJ1-2	NA
CASSLVAVLNTEAFF	TGTGCCAGCAGTTTAGTAGCGGTGTTGAACACTGAAGCTTTCTTT	few	TRBV28	TRBJ1-1	NA
CASSEVGGNQPQHF	TGTGCCAGCAGTGAGGTTGGCGGCAATCAGCCCCAGCATTTT	NA	TRBV6-2/TRBV6-3	TRBJ1-5	NA
CASSSINEQFF	TGTGCCAGCAGTTCCATCAATGAGCAGTTCTTC	NA	TRBV6-5	TRBJ2-1	NA
CASSSGLVGADEQFF	TGCGCCAGCAGCTCGGGACTAGTTGGGGCCGATGAGCAGTTCTTC	NA	TRBV5-1	TRBJ2-1	TRBD2
CASSEGTDGNSPLHF	TGTGCCAGCAGTGAAGGGACAGATGGAAATTCACCCCTCCACTTT	NA	TRBV6-1	TRBJ1-6	NA
CASSKYPRGGETQYF	TGTGCCAGCAGTAAATACCCCAGAGGGGGCGAGACCCAGTACTTC	few	TRBV6-5	TRBJ2-5	TRBD1
CASSRGQGQGNTEAFF	TGTGCCAGCTCACGGGGACAGGGGCAGGGGAACACTGAAGCTTTCTTT	once	TRBV18	TRBJ1-1	TRBD1
CATLRAGGPADTQYF	TGTGCCACCCTACGGGCGGGAGGGCCCGCAGATACGCAGTATTTT	once	TRBV10-3	TRBJ2-3	TRBD2
CASSHSGDRVRALHF	TGTGCCAGCAGCCACTCCGGGGACAGGGTAAGGGCCCTCCACTTT	NA	TRBV4-2	TRBJ1-6	TRBD1
CASSSWTRGGLDTQYF	TGTGCCAGCAGCTCCTGGACTAGGGGGGGATTGGATACGCAGTATTTT	NA	TRBV28	TRBJ2-3	NA
CASSYGSAGQPQHF	TGTGCCAGCAGTTACGGTAGCGCGGGTCAGCCCCAGCATTTT	NA	TRBV6-2/TRBV6-3	TRBJ1-5	NA
CASSEYRQEAFF	TGTGCCAGCAGTGAATACCGACAGGAAGCTTTCTTT	NA	TRBV25-1	TRBJ1-1	NA
CASSFTMTGINEKLFF	TGCGCCAGCAGCTTCACCATGACAGGGATTAATGAAAAACTGTTTTTT	NA	TRBV5-1	TRBJ1-4	TRBD1
CASSLSGGAGADTQYF	TGTGCCAGCAGCCTTAGCGGGGGGGCCGGAGCAGATACGCAGTATTTT	once	TRBV5-6	TRBJ2-3	TRBD2
CASSFGENQPQHF	TGTGCCAGCAGCTTTGGAGAGAATCAGCCCCAGCATTTT	NA	TRBV7-9	TRBJ1-5	NA
CASSEASGGYNEQFF	TGTGCCAGCAGTGAAGCAAGCGGGGGCTACAATGAGCAGTTCTTC	NA	TRBV6-1	TRBJ2-1	TRBD2
CASSRPGTYNEQFF	TGTGCCAGCAGTAGGCCGGGAACCTACAATGAGCAGTTCTTC	few	TRBV27	TRBJ2-1	NA
CASNLLASPGHLQETQYF	TGTGCCAGCAACCTTCTTGCATCTCCGGGACACCTCCAAGAGACCCAGTACTTC	NA	TRBV28	TRBJ2-5	NA
CASSRGGINEKLFF	TGTGCCAGCAGTAGAGGAGGGATTAATGAAAAACTGTTTTTT	NA	TRBV28	TRBJ1-4	NA
CASRPEGKSVKPQHF	TGTGCTAGCAGACCTGAGGGCAAATCGGTAAAGCCCCAGCATTTT	NA	TRBV7-7	TRBJ1-5	NA
CASRDRDRGTEAFF	TGTGCCAGTAGAGACAGAGATAGGGGCACTGAAGCTTTCTTT	NA	TRBV19	TRBJ1-1	NA
CASSLGQGASGANVLTF	TGTGCCAGCAGCTTGGGACAGGGGGCTTCTGGGGCCAACGTCCTGACTTTC	once	TRBV5-4	TRBJ2-6	TRBD1
CASSPFPGRAYEQYF	TGTGCCAGCAGTCCCTTCCCCGGGAGGGCCTACGAGCAGTACTTC	NA	TRBV6-6	TRBJ2-7	TRBD2
CASMYSSLETQYF	TGTGCCAGCATGTACAGTTCGCTAGAGACCCAGTACTTC	NA	TRBV2	TRBJ2-5	NA
CASSSGGPGGNQPQHF	TGTGCCAGCAGTTCTGGAGGGCCGGGGGGCAATCAGCCCCAGCATTTT	NA	TRBV28	TRBJ1-5	NA
CASRTGRDNSPLHF	TGTGCCAGCCGGACGGGGAGAGATAATTCACCCCTCCACTTT	NA	TRBV2	TRBJ1-6	NA
CASSSGSLPSYEQYF	TGTGCCAGCAGTTCCGGGTCCTTACCCTCCTACGAGCAGTACTTC	NA	TRBV28	TRBJ2-7	NA
CATSDPLGEAFF	TGTGCCACCAGTGACCCTCTAGGTGAAGCTTTCTTT	NA	TRBV24-1	TRBJ1-1	NA
CASSETGGAPDTQYF	TGTGCCAGTAGTGAAACAGGGGGCGCCCCAGATACGCAGTATTTT	NA	TRBV19	TRBJ2-3	TRBD1
CASSIAGLAGVTDTQYF	TGTGCCAGCAGCATAGCGGGACTAGCGGGGGTCACAGATACGCAGTATTTT	NA	TRBV5-4	TRBJ2-3	TRBD2
CASQPTSGSYEQYF	TGCGCCAGCCAACCGACTAGCGGATCCTACGAGCAGTACTTC	few	TRBV5-1	TRBJ2-7	TRBD2
CASSNRLARWFF	TGTGCCAGCAGCAACCGACTAGCGCGATGGTTCTTC	NA	TRBV13	TRBJ2-1	TRBD2
CASSSPQGGEKLFF	TGTGCCAGCAGCTCCCCCCAGGGCGGTGAAAAACTGTTTTTT	NA	TRBV5-8	TRBJ1-4	NA
CATSRPQGTGQPQHF	TGTGCCACCAGCAGACCTCAGGGGACAGGGCAGCCCCAGCATTTT	NA	TRBV15	TRBJ1-5	TRBD1
CASLQVPPYEQYF	TGTGCCAGTTTACAGGTTCCCCCGTACGAGCAGTACTTC	NA	TRBV6-5	TRBJ2-7	NA
CASSPIIPGQGAGTEAFF	TGTGCCAGCTCGCCAATAATTCCGGGACAGGGTGCGGGAACTGAAGCTTTCTTT	NA	TRBV18	TRBJ1-1	TRBD1
CASSPLAGANSYEQYF	TGTGCCAGCAGCCCTCTAGCGGGAGCCAACTCCTACGAGCAGTACTTC	few	TRBV7-3	TRBJ2-7	TRBD2